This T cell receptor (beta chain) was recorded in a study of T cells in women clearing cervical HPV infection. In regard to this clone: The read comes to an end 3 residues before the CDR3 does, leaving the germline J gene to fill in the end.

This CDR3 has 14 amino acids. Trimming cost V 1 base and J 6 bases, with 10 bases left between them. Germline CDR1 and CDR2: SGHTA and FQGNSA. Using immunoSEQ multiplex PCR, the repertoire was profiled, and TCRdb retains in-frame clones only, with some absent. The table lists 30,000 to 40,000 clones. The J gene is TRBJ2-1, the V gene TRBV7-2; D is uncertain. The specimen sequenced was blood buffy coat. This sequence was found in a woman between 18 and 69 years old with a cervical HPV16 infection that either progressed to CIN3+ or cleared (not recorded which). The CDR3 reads CASSLGRSGNEQFF. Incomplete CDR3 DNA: TGTGCCAGCAGCTTAGGTCGGTCCGGCAATGAG.